The clone carrying this T cell receptor (beta chain) appeared a few times. Its antigen remains unidentified. TCRdb re-derived calls from the reads in MiXCR, one entry per CDR3 protein. The sample contains 700,000 to 850,000 distinct CDR3 sequences, approximately 32% of which appear only once. The data derive from a study of T cell repertoires in cytomegalovirus infection. Study overall: Alongside well-studied HLA-B-restricted CMV epitopes, recently identified HLA-C-restricted CMV epitopes were also used. CMV infection and matching HLA type were both indicated by public TCR beta signatures.

The CDR3 length is 18 residues. V was pared by 0 bases and J by 6 bases, with 11 bases of the junction left unmatched. The germline V gene has CDR1 SGHDN and CDR2 FVKESK. The sequenced sample was cultured CD8+ T cells from PBMCs, obtained from culture after CMV antigen stimulation. V and J are TRBV14 and TRBJ2-7, with 13 bases matching TRBD2. The sequence derives from a human donor in good health (CMV status not recorded). Some clones in this sample may be carry-over from other donors' samples. The chain's CDR3 is CASSQDPRLAGGESEQYF. CDR3 nucleotides: TGTGCCAGCAGCCAAGATCCCCGACTAGCGGGGGGCGAGAGCGAGCAGTACTTC.